This T cell receptor beta chain was profiled in a study of shared clonotypes between healthy human individuals. This clone was picked up a small number of times. Assay used: immunoSEQ multiplex PCR; TCRdb lists only in-frame clones, some missing. The data contain 650,000 to 750,000 clones, approximately 79% of them singletons. The V gene lost 6 bases and the J gene lost 0 bases, with 21 bases spanning the gap. The CDR3 is 18 residues long. Germline V CDR1 and CDR2: MNHEY, SMNVEV (reference sequence). The TCR was taken from a woman in her 30s in good health. The chain has TRBV27 and TRBJ1-5; a weak D match, TRBD1 (5 bases). The sample consisted of memory CD4+ T cells sorted from blood. Subset of the sample: CD45RA-negative fraction. The CDR3 DNA reads as TGTGCCAGCAGCCGTAGGGCAGGGCCCGGGTATAGCAATCAGCCCCAGCATTTT. It codes for CASSRRAGPGYSNQPQHF.